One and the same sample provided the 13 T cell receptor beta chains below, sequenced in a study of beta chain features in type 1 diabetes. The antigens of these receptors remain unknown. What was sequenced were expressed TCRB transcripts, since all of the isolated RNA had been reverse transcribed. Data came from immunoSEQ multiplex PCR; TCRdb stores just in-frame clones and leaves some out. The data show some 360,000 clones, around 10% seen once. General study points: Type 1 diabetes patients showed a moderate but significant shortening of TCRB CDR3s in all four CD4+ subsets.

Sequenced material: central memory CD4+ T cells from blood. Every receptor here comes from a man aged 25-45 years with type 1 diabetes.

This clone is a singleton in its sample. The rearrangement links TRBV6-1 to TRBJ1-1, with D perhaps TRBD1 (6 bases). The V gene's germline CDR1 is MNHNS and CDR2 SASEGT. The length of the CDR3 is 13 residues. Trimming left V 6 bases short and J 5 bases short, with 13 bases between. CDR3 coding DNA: TGTGCCAGCAGGGAGACAGGCCGGACTGAAGCTTTCTTT. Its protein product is CASRETGRTEAFF.

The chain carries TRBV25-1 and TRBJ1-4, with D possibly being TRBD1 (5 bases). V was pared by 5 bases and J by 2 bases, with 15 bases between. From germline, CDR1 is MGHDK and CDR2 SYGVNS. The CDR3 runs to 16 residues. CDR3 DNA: TGTGCCAGCAGTAAAGGTGGGGGACTGACTAATGAAAAACTGTTTTTT. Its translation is CASSKGGGLTNEKLFF.

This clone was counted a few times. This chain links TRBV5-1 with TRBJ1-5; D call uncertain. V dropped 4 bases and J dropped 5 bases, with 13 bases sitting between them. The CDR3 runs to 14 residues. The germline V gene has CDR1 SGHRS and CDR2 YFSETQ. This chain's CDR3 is CASSPGTRDQPQHF. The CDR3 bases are TGCGCCAGCAGCCCAGGAACTAGGGATCAGCCCCAGCATTTT.

The CDR3 is CASSQSNVGQGYYEQYF. The DNA for the CDR3 is TGCGCCAGCAGCCAATCAAATGTGGGACAGGGCTACTACGAGCAGTACTTC. The chain carries TRBV4-3 and TRBJ2-7, with TRBD1 matching over 9 bases. This CDR3 spans 17 amino acids. Germline assignment: CDR1 LGHNA and CDR2 YSLEER. V shed 2 bases, J shed 3 bases, and the junction held 11 bases outside the gene matches.

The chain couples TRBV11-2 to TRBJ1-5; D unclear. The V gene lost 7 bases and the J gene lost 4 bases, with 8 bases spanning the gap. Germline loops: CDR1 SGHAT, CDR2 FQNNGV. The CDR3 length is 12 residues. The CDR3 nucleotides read TGTGCCAGCACCGACCCAAATCAGCCCCAGCATTTT. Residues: CASTDPNQPQHF.

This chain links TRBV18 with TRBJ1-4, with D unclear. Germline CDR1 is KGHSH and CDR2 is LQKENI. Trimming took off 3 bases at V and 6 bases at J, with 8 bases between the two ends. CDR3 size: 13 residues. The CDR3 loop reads CASSPAEDEKLFF. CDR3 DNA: TGTGCCAGCTCACCCGCCGAGGATGAAAAACTGTTTTTT. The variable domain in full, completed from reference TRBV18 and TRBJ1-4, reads NAGVMQNPRHLVRRRGQEARLRCSPMKGHSHVYWYRQLPEEGLKFMVYLQKENIIDESGMPKERFSAEFPKEGPSILRIQQVVRGDSAAYFCASSPAEDEKLFFGSGTQLSVL.

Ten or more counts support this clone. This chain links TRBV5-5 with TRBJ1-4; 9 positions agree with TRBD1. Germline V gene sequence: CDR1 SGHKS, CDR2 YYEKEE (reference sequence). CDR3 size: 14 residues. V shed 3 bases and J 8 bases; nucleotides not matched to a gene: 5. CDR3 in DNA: TGTGCCAGCAGCTCGGACAGGGGAGGGGAAAAACTGTTTTTT. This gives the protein CASSSDRGGEKLFF.

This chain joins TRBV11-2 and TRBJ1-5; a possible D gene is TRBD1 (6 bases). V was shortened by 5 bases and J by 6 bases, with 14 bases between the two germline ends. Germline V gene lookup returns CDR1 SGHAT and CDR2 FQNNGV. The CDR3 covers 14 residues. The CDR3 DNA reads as TGTGCCAGCAGCGTTACAGGGTTAGGTCAGCCCCAGCATTTT. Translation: CASSVTGLGQPQHF. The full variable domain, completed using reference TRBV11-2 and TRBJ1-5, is EAGVAQSPRYKIIEKRQSVAFWCNPISGHATLYWYQQILGQGPKLLIQFQNNGVVDDSQLPKDRFSAERLKGVDSTLKIQPAKLEDSAVYLCASSVTGLGQPQHFGDGTRLSIL.

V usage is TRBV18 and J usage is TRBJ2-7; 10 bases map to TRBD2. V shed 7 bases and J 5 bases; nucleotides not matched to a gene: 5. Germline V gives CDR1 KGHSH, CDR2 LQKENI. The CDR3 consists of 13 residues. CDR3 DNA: TGTGCCAGCTGCACCGGGACTAGCGACGAGCAGTACTTC. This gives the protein CASCTGTSDEQYF.

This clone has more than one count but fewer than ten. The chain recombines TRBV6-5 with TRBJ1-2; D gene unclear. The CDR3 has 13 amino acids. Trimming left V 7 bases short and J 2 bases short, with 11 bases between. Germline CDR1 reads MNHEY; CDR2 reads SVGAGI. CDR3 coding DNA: TGTGCCAGCAAATTCACAGAGAACTATGGCTACACCTTC. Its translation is CASKFTENYGYTF.

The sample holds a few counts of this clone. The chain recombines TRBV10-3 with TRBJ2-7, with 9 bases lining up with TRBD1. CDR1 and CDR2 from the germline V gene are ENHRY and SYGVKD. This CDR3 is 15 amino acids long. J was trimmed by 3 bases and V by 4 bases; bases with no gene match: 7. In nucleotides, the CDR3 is TGTGCCATCAGTGCGGGACAGGGAAAGATCTACGAGCAGTACTTC. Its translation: CAISAGQGKIYEQYF.

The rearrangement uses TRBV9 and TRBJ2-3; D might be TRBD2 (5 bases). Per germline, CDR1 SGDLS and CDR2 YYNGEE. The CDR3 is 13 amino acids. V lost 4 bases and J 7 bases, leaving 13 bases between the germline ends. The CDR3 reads CASSRDRENTQYF. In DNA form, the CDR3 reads TGTGCCAGCAGCCGCGACCGGGAAAATACGCAGTATTTT.

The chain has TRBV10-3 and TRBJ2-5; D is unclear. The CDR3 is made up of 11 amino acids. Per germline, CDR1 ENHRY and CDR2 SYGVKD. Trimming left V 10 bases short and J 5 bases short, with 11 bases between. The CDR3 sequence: CASSLEETQYF. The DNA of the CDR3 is TGTGCCAGCAGCCTGGAGGAGACCCAGTACTTC.